The rows below give T cell receptor beta chains drawn from one sample of a study of molecular identifiers for immune sequencing clone quantification. Each CDR3 protein is one row after TCRdb ran MiXCR on the PCR reads. The sample has some 320,000 distinct CDR3 sequences, about 21% seen once. The sample consisted of naive CD8+ T cells from blood, with Jurkat cell RNA spiked in. All receptors come from a human donor in good health. Some libraries in this study had Jurkat cell RNA spiked in. The CDR3 runs from the conserved cysteine through the conserved F or W. The D gene is left open where the match is weak. The size field is filled for only some rows; it gives once, few, many or a size class.

clone size | J gene | V gene | D gene | CDR3 protein | CDR3 DNA
few | TRBJ1-2 | TRBV12-3/TRBV12-4 | . | CASREGGVSGYTF | TGTGCCAGCAGAGAAGGTGGGGTTAGTGGCTACACCTTC
many | TRBJ1-5 | TRBV27 | . | CASSLYRESNQPQHF | TGTGCCAGCAGCCTTTACAGAGAAAGCAATCAGCCCCAGCATTTT
many | TRBJ2-1 | TRBV20-1 | . | CSARVATDNNYNEQFF | TGCAGTGCTAGGGTCGCGACCGATAACAACTACAATGAGCAGTTCTTC
. | TRBJ2-7 | TRBV6-2/TRBV6-3 | . | CASNHQGIRVREQYF | TGTGCCAGCAATCACCAGGGGATAAGAGTACGCGAGCAGTACTTC
many | TRBJ1-2 | TRBV29-1 | . | CSVEDPAGDYRYTF | TGCAGCGTTGAAGATCCGGCAGGAGATTATCGCTACACCTTC
many | TRBJ2-7 | TRBV6-5 | . | CASGTGSYEQYF | TGTGCCAGCGGGACGGGCAGCTACGAGCAGTACTTC
many | TRBJ2-3 | TRBV7-9 | . | CASMLTLEEYF | TGTGCCAGCATGCTTACGCTGGAGGAGTATTTT
many | TRBJ2-2 | TRBV7-9 | TRBD1 | CASLTGANTGELFF | TGTGCCAGCTTAACAGGGGCGAACACCGGGGAGCTGTTTTTT
many | TRBJ2-5 | TRBV9 | . | CASSVASGVPGAQYF | TGTGCCAGCAGCGTAGCTTCCGGGGTCCCCGGGGCCCAGTACTTC
many | TRBJ1-4 | TRBV19 | TRBD1 | CASSNYQGEVKLFF | TGTGCCAGCAGCAATTACCAGGGGGAGGTAAAACTGTTTTTT
many | TRBJ2-7 | TRBV4-3 | . | CASSQGIGDEQYF | TGCGCCAGCAGCCAAGGTATAGGAGACGAGCAGTACTTC
many | TRBJ1-1 | TRBV4-2 | TRBD1 | CASSHGQGSTEAFF | TGTGCCAGCAGCCACGGACAGGGATCCACTGAAGCTTTCTTT
many | TRBJ2-5 | TRBV20-1 | TRBD1 | CSANTGTGEETQYF | TGCAGTGCCAACACCGGGACAGGGGAAGAGACCCAGTACTTC
many | TRBJ2-3 | TRBV14 | . | CASSLGVASTDTQYF | TGTGCCAGCAGCCTTGGTGTTGCTAGCACAGATACGCAGTATTTT
many | TRBJ2-1 | TRBV5-6 | . | CASSLGPSSYNEQFF | TGCGCCAGCAGCCTTGGTCCGAGCTCCTACAATGAGCAGTTCTTC
many | TRBJ1-1 | TRBV12-3/TRBV12-4 | . | CASSLGGSTEAFF | TGCGCCAGCAGCCTGGGAGGAAGCACTGAAGCTTTCTTT
many | TRBJ2-3 | TRBV7-6 | . | CASSLDRGTDTQYF | TGTGCCAGCAGCTTAGATCGGGGAACAGATACGCAGTATTTT
many | TRBJ2-7 | TRBV20-1 | . | CSARDPETYEQYF | TGCAGTGCCCGGGACCCCGAAACCTACGAGCAGTACTTC
. | TRBJ2-3 | TRBV5-4 | TRBD2 | CASSFFFGGTSGSYTQYF | TGTGCCAGCAGCTTTTTCTTTGGCGGGACTAGCGGGTCTTATACGCAGTATTTT
. | TRBJ2-7 | TRBV5-3 | TRBD2 | CASSSGRDYGEQYF | TGTGCCAGCAGCTCGGGCCGGGACTACGGCGAGCAGTACTTC
many | TRBJ2-7 | TRBV27 | . | CASSFQQTYEQYF | TGTGCCAGCAGTTTCCAACAAACCTACGAGCAGTACTTC
many | TRBJ2-7 | TRBV5-8 | . | CASSLGWGRMYEQYF | TGTGCCAGCAGCTTGGGTTGGGGAAGGATGTACGAGCAGTACTTC
. | TRBJ2-7 | TRBV9 | . | CASSVAGESLDEQYF | TGTGCCAGCAGCGTAGCAGGGGAGAGCCTAGACGAGCAGTACTTC
many | TRBJ2-4 | TRBV19 | TRBD1 | CASSIADRGLGIQYF | TGTGCCAGTAGTATAGCGGACAGGGGGTTAGGCATTCAGTACTTC
many | TRBJ2-2 | TRBV6-5 | . | CASSRSRRYTGELFF | TGTGCCAGCTCCCGAAGCAGGAGGTACACCGGGGAGCTGTTTTTT
many | TRBJ2-7 | TRBV7-9 | TRBD1 | CASSIDRGYEQYF | TGTGCCAGCAGCATAGACAGGGGGTACGAGCAGTACTTC
. | TRBJ2-1 | TRBV19 | . | CAGSPSANEQFF | TGTGCCGGTAGTCCTAGCGCGAATGAGCAGTTCTTC
many | TRBJ2-5 | TRBV28 | . | CASSLFPQEETQYF | TGTGCCAGCAGTTTATTTCCCCAGGAAGAGACCCAGTACTTC
few | TRBJ2-1 | TRBV12-3/TRBV12-4 | . | CASSRPQDPPLDEQFF | TGTGCCAGCAGTCGCCCCCAAGACCCTCCCTTGGATGAGCAGTTCTTC
many | TRBJ1-1 | TRBV4-3 | . | CASSQDRGVRIINTEAFF | TGCGCCAGCAGCCAAGATAGAGGGGTCCGGATTATCAACACTGAAGCTTTCTTT
many | TRBJ1-1 | TRBV6-5 | . | CASRLAAEAFF | TGTGCCAGCAGACTGGCAGCTGAAGCTTTCTTT
few | TRBJ1-1 | TRBV12-3/TRBV12-4 | . | CASSLWGGGTEAFF | TGTGCCAGCAGTTTATGGGGAGGGGGCACTGAAGCTTTCTTT
many | TRBJ1-1 | TRBV13 | TRBD1 | CASSLPGTVISEAFF | TGTGCCAGCAGCCTTCCCGGGACAGTGATAAGTGAAGCTTTCTTT
many | TRBJ1-1 | TRBV7-2 | . | CASTIPDPEAFF | TGTGCCAGCACCATCCCCGACCCTGAAGCTTTCTTT
few | TRBJ2-2 | TRBV7-8 | TRBD1 | CASSLAQGALGELFF | TGTGCCAGCAGCTTAGCTCAGGGGGCGCTCGGGGAGCTGTTTTTT
many | TRBJ2-7 | TRBV20-1 | . | CSAIQSRDPDHEQYF | TGCAGTGCTATACAATCGCGGGACCCGGACCACGAGCAGTACTTC
many | TRBJ2-1 | TRBV12-3/TRBV12-4 | . | CASSASDGSSYNEQFF | TGTGCCAGCAGTGCCTCGGACGGTAGCTCCTACAATGAGCAGTTCTTC
once | TRBJ1-5 | TRBV12-3/TRBV12-4 | . | CASSRIPSQPQHF | TGTGCCAGCAGTCGAATCCCTAGTCAGCCCCAGCATTTT
many | TRBJ2-7 | TRBV28 | . | CASSLSGPASYEQYF | TGTGCCAGCAGTTTATCGGGGCCCGCCTCCTACGAGCAGTACTTC
many | TRBJ2-3 | TRBV6-5 | TRBD1 | CASSHWTGMDTDTQYF | TGTGCCAGCAGTCATTGGACAGGGATGGACACAGATACGCAGTATTTT
many | TRBJ2-3 | TRBV2 | . | CASKVADTQYF | TGTGCCAGCAAGGTGGCAGATACGCAGTATTTT
many | TRBJ2-7 | TRBV5-4 | TRBD2 | CASSTGTSVFGEQYF | TGTGCCAGCAGCACTGGGACTAGTGTGTTTGGAGAGCAGTACTTC
. | TRBJ2-3 | TRBV2 | . | CASSEALGGANTDTQYF | TGTGCCAGCAGTGAAGCGCTGGGGGGGGCCAACACAGATACGCAGTATTTT
many | TRBJ2-1 | TRBV4-1 | . | CASSHPDRNEQFF | TGCGCCAGCAGCCATCCTGACAGAAATGAGCAGTTCTTC
many | TRBJ1-4 | TRBV12-3/TRBV12-4 | . | CASNDAVGEKLFF | TGTGCCAGCAACGATGCCGTCGGGGAAAAACTGTTTTTT
many | TRBJ2-3 | TRBV29-1 | TRBD2 | CSVAPPGRGRVTDTQYF | TGCAGCGTTGCCCCACCCGGGAGGGGTCGGGTTACAGATACGCAGTATTTT
many | TRBJ1-1 | TRBV7-9 | TRBD1 | CASRFQGVGTEAFF | TGTGCCAGCAGATTCCAGGGGGTGGGCACTGAAGCTTTCTTT
. | TRBJ2-7 | TRBV20-1 | TRBD2 | CSARPGLVFGSYEQYF | TGCAGTGCTCGGCCGGGACTAGTTTTTGGCTCCTACGAGCAGTACTTC
. | TRBJ1-2 | TRBV6-2/TRBV6-3 | . | CASSEGHELGYTF | TGTGCCAGCAGTGAAGGACATGAGCTTGGCTACACCTTC
. | TRBJ1-2 | TRBV20-1 | . | CSASKQLHNYSYTF | TGCAGTGCTAGTAAACAGCTTCATAACTATAGCTACACCTTC
many | TRBJ2-1 | TRBV7-9 | TRBD2 | CASSPKRIAGGVPEQFF | TGTGCCAGCAGCCCCAAACGAATAGCGGGAGGCGTACCTGAGCAGTTCTTC
many | TRBJ2-7 | TRBV28 | . | CASSLGGTSYEQYF | TGTGCCAGCAGTTTAGGCGGGACATCCTACGAGCAGTACTTC
many | TRBJ1-1 | TRBV4-3 | . | CASSQAPGLPSTEAFF | TGCGCCAGCAGCCAAGCACCGGGACTCCCAAGCACTGAAGCTTTCTTT